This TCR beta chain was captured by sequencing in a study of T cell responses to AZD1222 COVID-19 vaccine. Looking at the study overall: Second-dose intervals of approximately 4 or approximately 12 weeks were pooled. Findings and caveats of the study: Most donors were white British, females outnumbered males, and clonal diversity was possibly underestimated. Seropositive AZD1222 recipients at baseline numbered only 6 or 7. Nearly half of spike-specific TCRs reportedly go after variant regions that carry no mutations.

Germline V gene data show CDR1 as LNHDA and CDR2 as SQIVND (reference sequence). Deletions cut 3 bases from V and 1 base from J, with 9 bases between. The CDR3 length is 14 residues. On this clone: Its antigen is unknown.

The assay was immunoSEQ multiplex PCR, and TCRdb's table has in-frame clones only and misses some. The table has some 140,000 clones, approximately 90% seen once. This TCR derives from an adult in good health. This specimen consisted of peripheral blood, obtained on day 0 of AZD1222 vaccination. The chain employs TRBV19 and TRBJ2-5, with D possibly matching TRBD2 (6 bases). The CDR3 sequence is CASSIAGPQETQYF. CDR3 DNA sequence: TGTGCCAGTAGTATTGCGGGGCCCCAAGAGACCCAGTACTTC.